Each of the 28 T cell receptor beta chains below was sequenced from the same sample in a study of shared clonotypes between healthy human individuals. Generated by immunoSEQ multiplex PCR, the TCRdb table keeps only in-frame clones and is missing some. The data hold a few hundred thousand clones, with over 75% observed a single time. The sequenced sample consisted of memory CD8+ T cells sorted from blood. This sample's subset: CD45RO+ cells pooled with CCR7-negative TemRA cells. These receptors all stem from a man between 18 and 35 years old in good health.

The J gene is TRBJ2-5, the V gene TRBV27; possibly TRBD1 for D (5 bases). V shed 7 bases and J shed 5 bases, with 17 bases lying between them. Germline V lookup: CDR1 MNHEY, CDR2 SMNVEV (reference sequence). This CDR3 has 14 amino acids. CDR3 sequence (DNA): TGTGCCAGCACCCTGGACGGCAGGGCCGAGACCCAGTACTTC. Its translation: CASTLDGRAETQYF.

The rearrangement uses TRBV5-4 and TRBJ2-7; maybe TRBD1 (5 bases). The CDR3 length is 13 residues. V was pared by 4 bases and J by 5 bases, with 13 bases between. Germline V gene data show CDR1 as SGHNT and CDR2 as YYREEE (reference sequence). DNA of the CDR3: TGTGCCAGCAGCCAAGCAGGGCTGGACGAGCAGTACTTC. It translates to CASSQAGLDEQYF.

The chain links TRBV7-6 to TRBJ1-1, with TRBD1 matching over 8 bases. Trimming cost V 5 bases and J 7 bases; bases outside gene matches: 12. The CDR3 totals 15 residues. Germline assignment: CDR1 SGHVS and CDR2 FNYEAQ. The CDR3 sequence is CASSDGQGLTDEAFF. For the CDR3, the DNA is TGTGCCAGCAGCGACGGACAGGGTTTAACAGATGAAGCTTTCTTT.

The table lists this clone with a count of one. V and J are TRBV4-3 and TRBJ1-1; 9 nucleotides agree with TRBD1. The J segment lost 2 bases and the V segment lost 3 bases, leaving 7 bases of the junction unmatched. CDR1 and CDR2 from the germline V gene are LGHNA and YSLEER. The CDR3 sequence is 16 residues long. The CDR3 protein is CASSQVTGGSNTEAFF. For the CDR3, the DNA is TGCGCCAGCAGCCAGGTTACAGGGGGCTCTAACACTGAAGCTTTCTTT.

This chain uses TRBV27 with TRBJ2-7; D might be TRBD2 (5 bases). Germline CDR1 MNHEY, CDR2 SMNVEV (reference sequence). This CDR3 contains 15 residues. Trimming took off 5 bases at V and 5 bases at J, with 19 bases between the two ends. The CDR3 sequence is CASSKIWETVHEQYF. CDR3 DNA: TGTGCCAGCAGTAAGATTTGGGAGACTGTTCACGAGCAGTACTTC.

This clone occurred a few times. V is TRBV5-6 and J is TRBJ1-3; D might be TRBD1 (5 bases). V was cut by 0 bases and J by 9 bases, with 10 bases left in between. The CDR3 length is 13 residues. The germline gives CDR1 SGHDT, CDR2 YYEEEE. The CDR3 spells CASSLAPGPTIYF. The CDR3 nucleotides are TGTGCCAGCAGCTTGGCCCCGGGACCCACCATATATTTT.

Of note for this clone: With a much larger clone just one base away, this may be a read error. This chain connects TRBV6-5 to TRBJ2-1; D is ambiguous. Per germline, CDR1 MNHEY and CDR2 SVGAGI. With 1 base removed from V and 6 bases from J, the gap between germline ends came to 1 base. CDR3 length: 11 residues. Here the CDR3 DNA reads TGTGCCAGCAGTTACTTCAATGAGCAGTTCTTC. This codes for CASSYFNEQFF.

The chain employs TRBV14 and TRBJ2-7; unclear D gene. Looked up from germline, CDR1 is SGHDN and CDR2 is FVKESK. V was shortened by 1 base and J by 4 bases, with 8 bases between the two germline ends. This CDR3 is built from 13 residues. The CDR3 region is CASSQGPIYEQYF. CDR3 coding DNA: TGTGCCAGCAGCCAAGGGCCAATTTACGAGCAGTACTTC.

The V call is TRBV27, the J call TRBJ2-7; possibly TRBD2 for D (6 bases). Per the germline V gene, CDR1 is MNHEY and CDR2 is SMNVEV (reference sequence). Deletions cut 1 base from V and 1 base from J, with 8 bases between. The length of the CDR3 is 14 residues. The DNA for the CDR3 is TGTGCCAGCAGTTTATTCGGGAGTTCCTACGAGCAGTACTTC. Translation gives CASSLFGSSYEQYF.

V gene TRBV29-1 combines with J gene TRBJ1-3; D gene ambiguous. The V end lost 7 bases, the J end lost 0 bases, and 4 bases lay between the germline ends. The length of the CDR3 is 11 residues. The germline V gene encodes CDR1 SQVTM and CDR2 ANQGSEA. CDR3 sequence: CSAASGNTIYF. Here the CDR3 DNA reads TGCAGCGCCGCCTCTGGAAACACCATATATTTT.

The rearrangement uses TRBV4-1 and TRBJ2-5; D remains unclear. This CDR3 region has 16 residues. V lost 2 bases and J 1 base, leaving 14 bases between the germline ends. Germline-derived CDR1 and CDR2 are MGHRA and YSYEKL. CDR3 protein: CASSQTASQAQETQYF. The CDR3 DNA reads TGCGCCAGCAGCCAAACAGCCTCGCAGGCCCAAGAGACCCAGTACTTC.

CDR3 coding DNA: TGTGCCAGCAGTTTTATTGCTAGCGGGGCCCACAATGAGCAGTTCTTC. Translation gives CASSFIASGAHNEQFF. This chain links TRBV28 with TRBJ2-1, with 9 bases identical to TRBD2. The V gene's germline CDR1 is MDHEN and CDR2 SYDVKM. Trimming at V came to 3 bases and at J to 5 bases, leaving 8 bases not matched to a gene. The CDR3 is 16 amino acids. The variable domain in full, with the rest retrieved from reference TRBV28 and TRBJ2-1, is DVKVTQSSRYLVKRTGEKVFLECVQDMDHENMFWYRQDPGLGLRLIYFSYDVKMKEKGDIPEGYSVSREKKERFSLILESASTNQTSMYLCASSFIASGAHNEQFFGPGTRLTVL.

The chain uses TRBV5-1 and TRBJ2-2, with D possibly being TRBD2 (6 bases). This CDR3 comprises 16 residues. The V gene's germline CDR1 is SGHRS and CDR2 YFSETQ. Deletions cut 0 bases from V and 7 bases from J, with 16 bases between. The CDR3 spells CASSLGKREWVGELFF. The CDR3, as DNA: TGCGCCAGCAGCTTGGGAAAACGGGAGTGGGTCGGGGAGCTGTTTTTT.

The V gene is TRBV2, the J gene TRBJ2-3, with TRBD1 identical over 10 bases. Germline V gene sequence: CDR1 SNHLY, CDR2 FYNNEI. The CDR3 sequence is 14 residues long. V lost 7 bases and J lost 6; bases outside the gene matches: 7. The DNA of the CDR3 is TGTGCCAGCACAGTGGGACAGGGGTTGGATACGCAGTATTTT. Encoded protein: CASTVGQGLDTQYF.

The DNA of the CDR3 is TGTGCCAGCAGTTACTCTGGACAGGGATCAGATACGCAGTATTTT. Amino acid sequence: CASSYSGQGSDTQYF. J is TRBJ2-3 and V is TRBV6-6, with 8 bases identical to TRBD1. This CDR3 comprises 15 residues. V lost 0 bases, J lost 4 bases, and 3 bases stayed unmatched. Germline V gene sequence: CDR1 MNHNY, CDR2 SVGAGI (reference sequence).

This sequence joins TRBV2 and TRBJ2-7; D might be TRBD1 or TRBD2, each matching 6 bases. With 7 bases removed from V and 2 bases from J, the gap between germline ends came to 18 bases. This CDR3 is built from 15 residues. Germline assignment: CDR1 SNHLY and CDR2 FYNNEI. In DNA, the CDR3 is TGTGCCAGCACCGTGGGGGCTAGCGAGGCCTACGAGCAGTACTTC. Amino acids: CASTVGASEAYEQYF.

V and J are TRBV6-5 and TRBJ2-7; 7 nucleotides agree with TRBD2. Germline lookup yields CDR1 MNHEY and CDR2 SVGAGI. V lost 4 bases to trimming and J lost 2 bases; unmatched junction nucleotides: 8. The CDR3 consists of 15 residues. The CDR3 protein is CASSSIAGNPYEQYF. The DNA for the CDR3 is TGTGCCAGCAGTTCGATAGCGGGTAATCCCTACGAGCAGTACTTC.

The CDR3 loop is CASSLNPIFNEQFF. The DNA for the CDR3 is TGCGCCAGCAGCTTGAACCCGATCTTTAATGAGCAGTTCTTC. The chain couples TRBV5-1 to TRBJ2-1; D call uncertain. The length of the CDR3 is 14 residues. Germline V gene data show CDR1 as SGHRS and CDR2 as YFSETQ. The V end was cut by 1 base, the J end by 7 bases, with 12 bases between.

The chain has TRBV5-8 and TRBJ1-6; no definite D call. Germline assignment: CDR1 SGHTS and CDR2 YDEGEE. CDR3 length equals 15 residues. V lost 4 bases to trimming and J lost 9 bases, with 17 bases between them. The chain's CDR3 is CASSPPRGGRSPLHF. The CDR3 DNA sequence: TGTGCCAGCAGCCCCCCTAGAGGAGGACGTTCACCCCTCCACTTT.

V gene TRBV5-1 combines with J gene TRBJ2-2, with TRBD1 matching over 8 bases. Germline V gene lookup returns CDR1 SGHRS and CDR2 YFSETQ. With V trimmed by 7 bases and J by 1 base, 3 bases remained unmatched. This CDR3 comprises 14 residues. The CDR3 DNA reads as TGCGCCAGCCGGGACAGGCGGAACACCGGGGAGCTGTTTTTT. It yields the protein CASRDRRNTGELFF.

Here the CDR3 DNA reads TGTGCCAGCAGCCCCAACGAGTGGGGGACTGAAGCTTTCTTT. Translating gives CASSPNEWGTEAFF. The V gene is TRBV27, the J gene TRBJ1-1; a weak D match, TRBD1 (5 bases). Germline V gene sequence: CDR1 MNHEY, CDR2 SMNVEV (reference sequence). Trimming left V 6 bases short and J 5 bases short, with 16 bases between. CDR3 size: 14 residues.

V gene TRBV7-8 combines with J gene TRBJ2-7; 7 positions agree with TRBD1. The CDR3 consists of 11 residues. With V trimmed by 7 bases and J by 5 bases, 2 bases remained unmatched. The germline gives CDR1 SGHVS, CDR2 FQNEAQ. The CDR3: CASNTGDEQYF. As DNA, the CDR3 is TGTGCCAGCAACACAGGGGACGAGCAGTACTTC. Full variable domain (missing parts from reference TRBV7-8 and TRBJ2-7): GAGVSQSPRYKVAKRGQDVALRCDPISGHVSLFWYQQALGQGPEFLTYFQNEAQLDKSGLPSDRFFAERPEGSVSTLKIQRTQQEDSAVYLCASNTGDEQYFGPGTRLTVT.

The V gene is TRBV10-3, the J gene TRBJ2-7; 9 nucleotides line up with TRBD1. Germline loops: CDR1 ENHRY, CDR2 SYGVKD. This CDR3 is built from 15 residues. Losses at the gene ends were 3 bases for V and 3 bases for J; bases not matched to a gene: 6. The CDR3 DNA reads as TGTGCCATCAGTGACGTAGGACAGGGGCTCTACGAGCAGTACTTC. Encoded protein: CAISDVGQGLYEQYF.

CDR3 residues: CSVDGDRYYNEQFF. The DNA of the CDR3 is TGCAGCGTTGATGGGGACCGATACTACAATGAGCAGTTCTTC. The chain recombines TRBV29-1 with TRBJ2-1; D is tentatively TRBD1 or TRBD2 (5 bases each). Trimming took off 3 bases at V and 3 bases at J, with 12 bases between the two ends. The CDR3 is 14 residues long. Germline-derived CDR1 and CDR2 are SQVTM and ANQGSEA.

Here the CDR3 reads CASSEDFRRAGYQPQHF. The CDR3 DNA is TGTGCCAGCAGTGAAGATTTCCGGAGAGCAGGCTATCAGCCCCAGCATTTT. This sequence joins TRBV6-1 and TRBJ1-5; no clear D. The germline gives CDR1 MNHNS, CDR2 SASEGT. Trimming stripped 1 base from V and 5 bases from J, with 18 bases between. The CDR3 spans 17 residues.

The J gene is TRBJ2-1, the V gene TRBV5-1, with D maybe TRBD2 (6 bases). CDR3 size: 16 residues. CDR1 is SGHRS, CDR2 YFSETQ, per germline. The V end was cut by 0 bases, the J end by 6 bases, with 16 bases between. Written as DNA, the CDR3 is TGCGCCAGCAGCTTGGTTCGCGGGAACCCTGGCAATGAGCAGTTCTTC. This translates into CASSLVRGNPGNEQFF.

The chain recombines TRBV7-3 with TRBJ1-1, with 10 bases aligning to TRBD1. The CDR3 extends over 16 amino acids. CDR1 and CDR2 from the germline V gene are SGHTA and FQGTGA. The V and J ends lost 7 bases and 1 base, in that order; junction bases with no gene match: 9. The DNA of the CDR3 is TGTGCCAGCATCGAATTCCGGGACAGGGGGAACACTGAAGCTTTCTTT. As protein: CASIEFRDRGNTEAFF.

The CDR3 reads CASSLVAASTEAFF. For the CDR3, the DNA is TGCGCCAGCAGCTTGGTGGCAGCCTCCACTGAAGCTTTCTTT. The chain recombines TRBV5-1 with TRBJ1-1, with D hard to call. V was cut by 0 bases and J by 4 bases, with 10 bases left in between. Per the germline V gene, CDR1 is SGHRS and CDR2 is YFSETQ. The CDR3 totals 14 residues.